This record concerns one T cell receptor (beta chain) sequence. The CDR3 regions of TCR beta were amplified from RNA transcripts. An initial round of RT-PCR targeting the TCR CDR3 relied on the HTBI primer set. TCRdb reprocessed the multiplex PCR reads via MiXCR and lists one record per CDR3 protein. The repertoire holds 300,000 to 450,000 distinct CDR3 sequences, with 20% to 25% as singletons. The CDR3 contains 12 residues. CDR1 is SGHDT and CDR2 is YYEEEE in the germline V gene. Trimming pared 4 bases from V and 7 bases from J, leaving 9 bases between. This entry comes from a study of T cells in Graves' hyperthyroidism and ophthalmopathy.

The TCR was taken from a man aged 50 or older with Graves' hyperthyroidism. The sequenced sample was blood. The chain has TRBV5-6 and TRBJ1-5; tentative D call: TRBD1 (6 bases). This chain's CDR3 is CASSIQGQPQHF. CDR3 coding DNA: TGTGCCAGCAGCATACAGGGCCAGCCCCAGCATTTT.